This TCR beta chain emerged from a study of shared T cell receptors in the human thymus. Generated by immunoSEQ multiplex PCR, the TCRdb table keeps only in-frame clones and is missing some. The table records approximately 580,000 clones, approximately 80% of them present only once. This CDR3 spans 15 amino acids. CDR1 is WNHNN and CDR2 is SYGVQD in the germline V gene (reference sequence). Trimming removed 6 bases from V and 4 bases from J; junction bases left unmatched: 8. This same sample was also taken into another study, of human thymus T cells. That work adds: Resections from corrective heart surgery supplied the thymus tissue.

What was sequenced was thymocytes. This chain joins TRBV10-1 and TRBJ2-2; 7 nucleotides agree with TRBD2. This clonotype originated in a boy younger than two with a congenital heart defect. The CDR3 DNA follows: TGCGCCAGCAGGACCGGGGGGAGGAGCACCGGGGAGCTGTTTTTT. It translates to CASRTGGRSTGELFF.